These T cell receptor beta chains were read from a single sample in a study of shared clonotypes between healthy human individuals. Assay used: immunoSEQ multiplex PCR; TCRdb lists only in-frame clones, some missing. The sample holds around 2.1 million clones, around 93% seen once. Sequencing was performed on naive CD8+ T cells from PBMCs. The receptor source for this set is a man between 18 and 35 years old in good health. Some clones in this sample may be carry-over from other donors' samples. CDR3s include the opening cysteine and the closing phenylalanine or tryptophan. D genes are given only for firm matches. The listing skips clone size in some rows; elsewhere it reads once, few, many or a size class.

TRBV5-6	.	TRBD1	TRBJ2-7	TGTGCCAGCAGCTCAGGGGACAGCCTTTACGAGCAGTACTTC	CASSSGDSLYEQYF
TRBV4-1	.	.	TRBJ1-5	TGCGCCAGCAGCCAAGCAACAGGCTTCAATCAGCCCCAGCATTTT	CASSQATGFNQPQHF
TRBV10-3	.	TRBD1	TRBJ2-5	TGTGCCATCAGTGAGGGCAGGGGGGAGACCCAGTACTTC	CAISEGRGETQYF
TRBV29-1	.	TRBD1	TRBJ2-7	TGCAGCGTTACCAGGACAGGGGCTATCGAGCAGTACTTC	CSVTRTGAIEQYF
TRBV27	once	.	TRBJ1-4	TGTGCCAGCAGCCGCCTAGGGGTTGGTAATGAAAAACTGTTTTTT	CASSRLGVGNEKLFF
TRBV6-6	.	.	TRBJ1-1	TGTGCCAGCAGTTACTCGATGACTAACACTGAAGCTTTCTTT	CASSYSMTNTEAFF
TRBV6-5	.	.	TRBJ2-7	TGTGCCAGCAGTTACTCGAGAAGCGAAGAGCAGTACTTC	CASSYSRSEEQYF
TRBV30	.	.	TRBJ2-1	TGTGCCTGGAGTCCTGGGACCAACAACAATGAGCAGTTCTTC	CAWSPGTNNNEQFF
TRBV7-8	.	.	TRBJ1-3	TGTGCCAGCAGGCCAGGAGGGTCCGATTTCGGAAACACCATATATTTT	CASRPGGSDFGNTIYF
TRBV12-5	.	TRBD1	TRBJ2-5	TGTGCTAGTGCCCTCGGCAGGGACAGGAGGCAAGAGACCCAGTACTTC	CASALGRDRRQETQYF
TRBV7-8	.	.	TRBJ1-1	TGTGCCAGCAGCCCCCGGACCTTGAACACTGAAGCTTTCTTT	CASSPRTLNTEAFF
TRBV4-2	.	.	TRBJ2-1	TGTGCCAGCAGCCAAGATTTCCTAGCTGGTAATGAGCAGTTCTTC	CASSQDFLAGNEQFF
TRBV30	.	TRBD1	TRBJ1-2	TGTGCCTGGAGTCACAGGGGGAACTACTATGGCTACACCTTC	CAWSHRGNYYGYTF
TRBV29-1	.	.	TRBJ1-1	TGCAGCGTTGCGAGGCGGCTTGAAGCTTTCTTT	CSVARRLEAFF
TRBV19	.	.	TRBJ2-1	TGTGCCAGCGTCGGGAACCGCTCCTACAATGAGCAGTTCTTC	CASVGNRSYNEQFF
TRBV6-5	.	.	TRBJ2-2	TGTGCCAGCACGGGGGCCGGTAACACCGGGGAGCTGTTTTTT	CASTGAGNTGELFF
TRBV4-1	.	.	TRBJ2-2	TGCGCCAGCAGCCCCAGGGCAGTAACCGGGGAGCTGTTTTTT	CASSPRAVTGELFF
TRBV10-1	once	TRBD2	TRBJ2-3	TGCGCCAGCAGTGAGTCGAAGGGAATTACGGGGCGGGAGGAAACAGATACGCAGTATTTT	CASSESKGITGREETDTQYF
TRBV4-3	.	.	TRBJ1-4	TGCGCCAGCAGCCAGTACAATCTAGGCGGGCCTAATGAAAAACTGTTTTTT	CASSQYNLGGPNEKLFF
TRBV5-1	once	.	TRBJ2-7	TGCGCCAGCAGCTGGGGGGTTAGCGGTACCCCCTACGAGCAGTACTTC	CASSWGVSGTPYEQYF
TRBV2	.	TRBD2	TRBJ2-1	TGTGCCAGCAGTGAAGGGACTAGCAATGAGCAGTTCTTC	CASSEGTSNEQFF
TRBV7-3	.	.	TRBJ2-5	TGTGCCAGCAGCTTATTTCCGGGCGTGGAAGGAGAGACCCAGTACTTC	CASSLFPGVEGETQYF
TRBV19	.	TRBD2	TRBJ2-1	TGTGCCAGTAGTAAGCTAGCGGGGGACAATGAGCAGTTCTTC	CASSKLAGDNEQFF
TRBV7-6	.	.	TRBJ2-5	TGTGCCAGCAGCCAATCCTTGGTTCTTCGACTGGAGACCCAGTACTTC	CASSQSLVLRLETQYF
TRBV5-4	.	.	TRBJ2-2	TGTGCCAGCAGCTTGATGACTAGTAACACCGGGGAGCTGTTTTTT	CASSLMTSNTGELFF
TRBV4-2	.	TRBD2	TRBJ2-2	TGTGCCAGCAGCCTACTAGCGGGAGTCTTCACCGGGGAGCTGTTTTTT	CASSLLAGVFTGELFF
TRBV5-6	.	.	TRBJ2-7	TGTGCCAGCAGCTTGACGGTTACCTACGAGCAGTACTTC	CASSLTVTYEQYF